Sequencing of this T cell receptor (beta chain) was carried out in a study of neurological immune-mediated disorders. Study results and caveats: A possible signature was seen in one related-CDR3 cluster, into which phylogenetic grouping placed the repertoires of 18 of 34 multiple sclerosis patients. The highest TCR clonal expansion occurred in HTLV-1-associated myelopathy; multiple sclerosis fell below healthy controls.

This clonotype was seen repeatedly, ten times or more. Its antigen is not known. In each sequencing run, over 170 million TCR-beta sequences were generated from 15-18 subjects. TCRdb analysed the 5' RACE reads with MiXCR anew, one entry per CDR3 protein. The repertoire holds 50,000 to 75,000 distinct CDR3 sequences, with 3.5% to 4.5% as singletons. Germline CDR1 reads MNHEY; CDR2 reads SVGAGI. CDR3 length: 16 amino acids. V gave up 2 bases and J gave up 2 bases; unmatched junction bases: 6. The sequence was collected from a man in his fifties with multiple sclerosis. The sample consisted of PBMCs. The chain links TRBV6-5 to TRBJ2-1; TRBD2 agrees at 7 bases. DNA of the CDR3: TGTGCCAGCAGTTACAATTCCGCGGGGGCCTACAATGAGCAGTTCTTC. Translating gives CASSYNSAGAYNEQFF.